This T cell receptor beta chain was recorded in a study of T cells in Graves' hyperthyroidism and ophthalmopathy (dated by TCRdb to between 2018 and 2020). Turning to the overall study: Peripheral blood was collected at initial diagnosis, before any treatment. To identify distinguishing TCR V-J signatures, a discovery cohort of around 100 patients was used, comprising 40 to 45 with Graves' ophthalmopathy and 57 with stable Graves' hyperthyroidism. An independent validation cohort of under 20 hyperthyroidism patients and approximately 16 patients who later progressed to ophthalmopathy tested prospective prediction of ophthalmopathy. The 100 or so discovery patients were randomly split 7:3 into training and test sets. Thyroid tissue and blood T-cell repertoires from six Graves' hyperthyroidism patients were also compared in the study. Following sampling, methimazole starting at 30 mg daily was given to hyperthyroidism patients, and high-dose intravenous methylprednisolone was given to ophthalmopathy patients. According to the paper, TCR Vbeta CDR3 sequencing was carried out on more than 120 peripheral blood samples, which came from about 45 ophthalmopathy, under 85 hyperthyroidism and roughly 17 progressor patients.

A patient counted as having stable Graves' hyperthyroidism if no progression to ophthalmopathy occurred over 18 months of follow-up. Hyperthyroidism patients were newly diagnosed, with disease duration under 2 months, and aged 18 to 65 years. Exclusion was applied to patients with uncontrolled infections, other autoimmune diseases, pregnancy or lactation. Diagnoses were established on the basis of clinical symptoms, serum thyroxine and TRAb, thyroid ultrasound, and orbital computed tomography. PBMCs were separated from approximately 9.9 ml of fresh peripheral blood using Ficoll-Paque density gradient centrifugation. Trizol reagent was used to extract total RNA, and RNA quality was then checked on an Agilent 2100 Bioanalyzer. Study-level results and caveats: In validation, the model predicted progression to ophthalmopathy a median of around six months before onset, with roughly 70% sensitivity and 72.22% specificity. A model built on a 13 V-J signature distinguished ophthalmopathy from stable hyperthyroidism, reaching about 88% sensitivity and under 84% specificity in cross-validation and 80%/75% in testing. No statistical method was used to set the sample size in advance, and investigators knew the group allocation. Blood samples also contained most of the expanded thyroid clonotypes (frequency above 0.001), which suggests that blood repertoires may reflect thyroid immune responses.

The TCR beta CDR3 regions were amplified from RNA transcripts. For the first round of RT-PCR on the TCR CDR3, the HTBI primer set was used together with the Qiagen OneStep RT-PCR kit. Libraries were constructed in a second round of multiplex PCR, after which size selection and purification were carried out. Paired-end sequencing of the libraries was performed with 100 bp reads on an Illumina HiSeq2000. Per the original workflow: SOAPnuke was used to process the raw data, throwing out any read that contained adapters or uncalled bases, had a mean Phred below 15, or lacked an exact constant-primer or identifier match. High-quality paired reads were merged with COPE v1.2.5, and unique nucleotide sequences were defined as clonotypes. MiTCR v1.1 was used to align clonotypes to the IMGT TRBV, TRBD and TRBJ reference segments. The analysis was restricted to V-J combinations with a frequency above 0.0001, which together covered 98% to 99.2% of the repertoires. The TCS score was defined as the ratio of F50 (clonal expansion) to E x V (chaos), calculated using BLOSUM62-based TCRdist between CDR3 peptides within each V-J. Welch's t-statistics and random forest reduced around 520 V-J features to 13, which were used in a naive Bayes classifier (R e1071). Starting from the raw public reads, TCRdb applied fastp trimming at Q25, assembled clones with MiXCR and retained in-frame beta chains. Identical CDR3 proteins give one entry, which carries the most common genes and DNA. In this record, the V and J calls reflect TCRdb's handling and not the investigators' own analysis. In all, the sample holds hundreds of thousands of distinct CDR3 sequences, and 11% to 15% of those were seen once. The ten top clones hold approximately 10% of the sample.

The table lists this clonotype with many counts. This receptor's antigen is unknown. Base qualities are not at hand, and no much larger clone is one base apart. From cysteine to phenylalanine, the CDR3 is 14 amino acids long. Only the CDR3 DNA is retained, 42 bases long and in frame from the first base. Trimming removed 1 base from V and 0 bases from J, leaving 9 bases between the germline ends. CDR1 and CDR2 are drawn from the germline V gene (reference sequence): GTSNPN, SVGIG. Sequencing input: blood. The TCR was taken from a woman under 30 with Graves' hyperthyroidism. The chain is encoded by TRBV30 joined to TRBJ1-1; TRBD1 is a possible D gene, resting on 5 matching bases. The DNA sequence follows: TGTGCCTGGAGTGGAGGACACTTGAACACTGAAGCTTTCTTT. Its coded protein is CAWSGGHLNTEAFF.